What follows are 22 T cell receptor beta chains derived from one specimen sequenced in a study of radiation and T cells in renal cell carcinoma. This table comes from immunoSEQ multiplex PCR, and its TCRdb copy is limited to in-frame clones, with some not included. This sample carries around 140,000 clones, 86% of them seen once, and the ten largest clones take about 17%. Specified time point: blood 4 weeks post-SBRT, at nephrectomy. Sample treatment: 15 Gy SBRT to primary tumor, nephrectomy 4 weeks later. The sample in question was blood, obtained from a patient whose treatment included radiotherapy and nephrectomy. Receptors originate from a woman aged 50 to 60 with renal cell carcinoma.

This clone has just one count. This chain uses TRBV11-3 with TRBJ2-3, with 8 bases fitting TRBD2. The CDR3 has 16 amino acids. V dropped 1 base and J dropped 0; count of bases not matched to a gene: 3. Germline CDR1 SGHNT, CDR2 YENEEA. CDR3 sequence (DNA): TGTGCCAGCAGCTTAGGGATAGCGGGGAGCACAGATACGCAGTATTTT. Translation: CASSLGIAGSTDTQYF.

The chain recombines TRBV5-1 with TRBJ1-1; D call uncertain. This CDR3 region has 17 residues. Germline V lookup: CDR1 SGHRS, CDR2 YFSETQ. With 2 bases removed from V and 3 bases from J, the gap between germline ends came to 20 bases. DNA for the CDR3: TGCGCCAGCAGCTTAAGTCCCACGGAGGGCGGGCACACTGAAGCTTTCTTT. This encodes CASSLSPTEGGHTEAFF.

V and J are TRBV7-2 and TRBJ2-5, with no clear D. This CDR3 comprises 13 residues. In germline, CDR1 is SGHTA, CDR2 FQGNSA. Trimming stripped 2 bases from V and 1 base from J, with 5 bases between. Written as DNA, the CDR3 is TGTGCCAGCAGCTTATACGTCCAAGAGACCCAGTACTTC. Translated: CASSLYVQETQYF.

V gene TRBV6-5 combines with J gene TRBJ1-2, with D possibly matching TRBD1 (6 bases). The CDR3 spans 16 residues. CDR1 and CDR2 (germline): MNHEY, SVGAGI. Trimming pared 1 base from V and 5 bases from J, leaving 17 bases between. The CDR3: CASSYLTGGGGYGYTF. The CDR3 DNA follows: TGTGCCAGCAGTTACTTGACCGGGGGGGGCGGATATGGCTACACCTTC.

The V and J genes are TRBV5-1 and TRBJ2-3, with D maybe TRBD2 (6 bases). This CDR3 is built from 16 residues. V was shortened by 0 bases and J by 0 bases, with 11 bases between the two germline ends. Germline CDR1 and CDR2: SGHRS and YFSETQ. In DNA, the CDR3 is TGCGCCAGCAGCTTGGGAGGGCTAGCGAGCACAGATACGCAGTATTTT. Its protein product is CASSLGGLASTDTQYF.

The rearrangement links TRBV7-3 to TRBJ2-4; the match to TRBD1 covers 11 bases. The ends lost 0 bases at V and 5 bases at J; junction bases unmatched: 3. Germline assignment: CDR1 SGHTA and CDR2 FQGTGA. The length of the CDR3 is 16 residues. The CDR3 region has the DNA TGTGCCAGCAGCTTAACTCAGGGACAGGGGGAAAACATTCAGTACTTC. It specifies CASSLTQGQGENIQYF.

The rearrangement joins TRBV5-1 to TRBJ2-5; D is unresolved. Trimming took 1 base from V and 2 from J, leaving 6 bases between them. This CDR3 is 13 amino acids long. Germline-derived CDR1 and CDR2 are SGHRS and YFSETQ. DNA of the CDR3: TGCGCCAGCAGCTTGACAGATCAAGAGACCCAGTACTTC. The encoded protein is CASSLTDQETQYF.

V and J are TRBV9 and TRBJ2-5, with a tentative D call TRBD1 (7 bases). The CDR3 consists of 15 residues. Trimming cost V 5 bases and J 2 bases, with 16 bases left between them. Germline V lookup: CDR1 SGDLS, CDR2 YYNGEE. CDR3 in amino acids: CASSPGGTAQETQYF. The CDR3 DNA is TGTGCCAGCAGTCCAGGGGGGACAGCGCAAGAGACCCAGTACTTC.

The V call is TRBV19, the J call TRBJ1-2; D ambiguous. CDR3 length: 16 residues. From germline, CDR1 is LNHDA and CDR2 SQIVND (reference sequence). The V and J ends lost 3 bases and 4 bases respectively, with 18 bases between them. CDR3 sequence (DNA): TGTGCCAGTAGTATGGACTCTATTGGAGGCAGCTATGGCTACACCTTC. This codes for CASSMDSIGGSYGYTF.

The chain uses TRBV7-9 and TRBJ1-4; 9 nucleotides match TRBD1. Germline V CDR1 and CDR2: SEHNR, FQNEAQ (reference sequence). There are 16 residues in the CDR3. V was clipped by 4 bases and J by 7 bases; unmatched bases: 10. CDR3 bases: TGTGCCAGCAGCTCACCTACGGGACAGGGTGGTGAAAAACTGTTTTTT. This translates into CASSSPTGQGGEKLFF.

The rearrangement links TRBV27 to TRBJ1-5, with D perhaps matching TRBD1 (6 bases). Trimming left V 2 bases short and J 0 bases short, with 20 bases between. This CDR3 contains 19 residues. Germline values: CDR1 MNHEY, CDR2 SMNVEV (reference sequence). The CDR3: CASSLIPPGGLYSNQPQHF. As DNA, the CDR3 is TGTGCCAGCAGTTTAATTCCTCCTGGGGGCCTATATAGCAATCAGCCCCAGCATTTT.

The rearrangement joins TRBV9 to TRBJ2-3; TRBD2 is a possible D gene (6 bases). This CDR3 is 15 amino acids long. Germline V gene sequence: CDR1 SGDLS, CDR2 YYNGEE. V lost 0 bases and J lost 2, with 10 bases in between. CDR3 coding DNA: TGTGCCAGCAGCGTAGGGGGCGGGATCACAGATACGCAGTATTTT. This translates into CASSVGGGITDTQYF.

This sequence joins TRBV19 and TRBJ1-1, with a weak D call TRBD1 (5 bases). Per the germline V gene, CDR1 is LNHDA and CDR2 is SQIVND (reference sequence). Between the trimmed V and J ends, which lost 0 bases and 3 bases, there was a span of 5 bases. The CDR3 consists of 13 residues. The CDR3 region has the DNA TGTGCCAGTAGTATAGACAGGGACACTGAAGCTTTCTTT. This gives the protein CASSIDRDTEAFF.

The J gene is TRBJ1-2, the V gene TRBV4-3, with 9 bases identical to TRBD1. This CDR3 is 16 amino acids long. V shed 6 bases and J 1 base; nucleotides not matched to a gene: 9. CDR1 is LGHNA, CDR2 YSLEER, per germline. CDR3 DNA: TGCGCCAGCAGTGCAGAGGAGGACAGGGGTAACTATGGCTACACCTTC. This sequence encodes CASSAEEDRGNYGYTF.

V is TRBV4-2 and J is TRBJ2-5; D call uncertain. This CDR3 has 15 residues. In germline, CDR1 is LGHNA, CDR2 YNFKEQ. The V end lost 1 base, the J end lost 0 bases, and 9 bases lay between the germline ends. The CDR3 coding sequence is TGTGCCAGCAGCCAAGCCCACAGACACCAAGAGACCCAGTACTTC. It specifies CASSQAHRHQETQYF.

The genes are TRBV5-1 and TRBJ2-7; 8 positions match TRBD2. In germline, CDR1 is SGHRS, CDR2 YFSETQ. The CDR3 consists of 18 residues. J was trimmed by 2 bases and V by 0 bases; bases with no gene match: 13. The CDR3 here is CASSLGLGLSGRAYEQYF. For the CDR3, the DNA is TGCGCCAGCAGCTTGGGCTTAGGTCTGAGCGGGAGAGCCTACGAGCAGTACTTC.

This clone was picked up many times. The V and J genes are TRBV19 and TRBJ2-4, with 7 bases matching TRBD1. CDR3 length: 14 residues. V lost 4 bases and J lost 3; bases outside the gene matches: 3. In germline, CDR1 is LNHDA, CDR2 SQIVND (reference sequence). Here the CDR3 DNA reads TGTGCCAGTAGTAACGACAGGGTCAAAAACATTCAGTACTTC. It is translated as CASSNDRVKNIQYF.

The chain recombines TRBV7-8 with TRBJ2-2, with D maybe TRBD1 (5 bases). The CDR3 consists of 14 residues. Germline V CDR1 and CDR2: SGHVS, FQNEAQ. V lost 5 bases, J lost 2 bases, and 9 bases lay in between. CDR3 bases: TGTGCCAGCAGCACCGACAGAAACACCGGGGAGCTGTTTTTT. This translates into CASSTDRNTGELFF.

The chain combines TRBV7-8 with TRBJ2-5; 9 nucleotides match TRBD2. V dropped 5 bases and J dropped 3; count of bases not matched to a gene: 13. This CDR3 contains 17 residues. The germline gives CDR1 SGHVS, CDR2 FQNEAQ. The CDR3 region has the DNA TGTGCCAGCAGCCCTCCGGGACTAGCTAGGATCGAAGAGACCCAGTACTTC. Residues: CASSPPGLARIEETQYF.

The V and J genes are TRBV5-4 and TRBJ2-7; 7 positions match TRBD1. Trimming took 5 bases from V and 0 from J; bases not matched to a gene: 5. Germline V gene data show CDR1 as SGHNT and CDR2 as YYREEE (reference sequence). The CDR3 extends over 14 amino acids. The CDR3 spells CASSTGQSSYEQYF. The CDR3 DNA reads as TGTGCCAGCAGTACGGGACAGAGCTCCTACGAGCAGTACTTC. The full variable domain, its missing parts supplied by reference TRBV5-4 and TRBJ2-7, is ETGVTQSPTHLIKTRGQQVTLRCSSQSGHNTVSWYQQALGQGPQFIFQYYREEENGRGNFPPRFSGLQFPNYSSELNVNALELDDSALYLCASSTGQSSYEQYFGPGTRLTVT.

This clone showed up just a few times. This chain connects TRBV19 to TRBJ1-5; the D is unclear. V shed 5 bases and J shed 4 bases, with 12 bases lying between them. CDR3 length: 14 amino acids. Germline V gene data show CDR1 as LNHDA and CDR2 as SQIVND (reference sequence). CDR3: CASSFVTRNQPQHF. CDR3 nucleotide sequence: TGTGCCAGTAGTTTCGTAACGAGGAATCAGCCCCAGCATTTT. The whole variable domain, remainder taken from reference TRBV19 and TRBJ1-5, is DGGITQSPKYLFRKEGQNVTLSCEQNLNHDAMYWYRQDPGQGLRLIYYSQIVNDFQKGDIAEGYSVSREKKESFPLTVTSAQKNPTAFYLCASSFVTRNQPQHFGDGTRLSIL.

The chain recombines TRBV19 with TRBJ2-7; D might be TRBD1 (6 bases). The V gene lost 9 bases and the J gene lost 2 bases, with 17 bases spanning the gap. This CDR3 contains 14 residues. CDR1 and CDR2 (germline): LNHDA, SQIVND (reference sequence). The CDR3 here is CASLPGDGTYEQYF. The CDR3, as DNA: TGTGCCAGCCTCCCAGGGGACGGAACCTACGAGCAGTACTTC.